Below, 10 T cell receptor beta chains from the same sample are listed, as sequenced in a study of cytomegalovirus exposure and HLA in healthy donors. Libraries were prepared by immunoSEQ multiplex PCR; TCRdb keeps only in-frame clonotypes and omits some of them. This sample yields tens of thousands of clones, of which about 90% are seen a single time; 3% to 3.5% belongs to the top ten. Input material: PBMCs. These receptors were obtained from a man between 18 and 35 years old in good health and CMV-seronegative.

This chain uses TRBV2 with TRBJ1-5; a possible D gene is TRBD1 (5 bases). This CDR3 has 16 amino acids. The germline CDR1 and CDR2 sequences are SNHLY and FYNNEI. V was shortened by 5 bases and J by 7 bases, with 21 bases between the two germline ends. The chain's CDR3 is CASSQENQGLRQPQHF. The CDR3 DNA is TGTGCCAGCAGTCAAGAAAATCAGGGCCTCCGGCAGCCCCAGCATTTT.

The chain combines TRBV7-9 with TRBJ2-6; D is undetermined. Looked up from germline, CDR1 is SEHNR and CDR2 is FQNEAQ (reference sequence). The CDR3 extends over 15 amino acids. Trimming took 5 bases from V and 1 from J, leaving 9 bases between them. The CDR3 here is CASSPGGSGANVLTF. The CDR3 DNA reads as TGTGCCAGCAGCCCGGGTGGGTCTGGGGCCAACGTCCTGACTTTC.

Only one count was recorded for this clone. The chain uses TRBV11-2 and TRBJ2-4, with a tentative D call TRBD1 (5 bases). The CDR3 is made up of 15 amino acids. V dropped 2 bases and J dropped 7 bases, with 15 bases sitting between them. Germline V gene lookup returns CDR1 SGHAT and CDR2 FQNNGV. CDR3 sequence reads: CASSLPTDRVNIQYF. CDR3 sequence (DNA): TGTGCCAGCAGCTTACCGACAGATAGAGTCAACATTCAGTACTTC.

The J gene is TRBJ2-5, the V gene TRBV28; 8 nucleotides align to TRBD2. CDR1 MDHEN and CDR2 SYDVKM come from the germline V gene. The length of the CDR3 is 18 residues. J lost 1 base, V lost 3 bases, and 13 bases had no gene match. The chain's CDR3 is CASSFEAPLAGSQETQYF. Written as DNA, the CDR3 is TGTGCCAGCAGTTTTGAAGCCCCCCTAGCGGGTTCCCAAGAGACCCAGTACTTC.

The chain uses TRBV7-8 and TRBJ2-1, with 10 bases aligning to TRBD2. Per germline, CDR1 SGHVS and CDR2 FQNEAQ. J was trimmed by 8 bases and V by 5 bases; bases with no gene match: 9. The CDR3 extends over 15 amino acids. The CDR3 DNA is TGTGCCAGCAGCCCCCTAGCGGGAGTTGGTGATGAGCAGTTCTTC. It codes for CASSPLAGVGDEQFF.

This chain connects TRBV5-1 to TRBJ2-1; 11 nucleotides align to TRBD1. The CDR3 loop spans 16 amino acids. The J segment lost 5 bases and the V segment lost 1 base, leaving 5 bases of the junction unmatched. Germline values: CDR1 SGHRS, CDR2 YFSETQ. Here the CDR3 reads CASSLRDRGSHNEQFF. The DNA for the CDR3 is TGCGCCAGCAGCTTGCGGGACAGGGGGTCCCACAATGAGCAGTTCTTC.

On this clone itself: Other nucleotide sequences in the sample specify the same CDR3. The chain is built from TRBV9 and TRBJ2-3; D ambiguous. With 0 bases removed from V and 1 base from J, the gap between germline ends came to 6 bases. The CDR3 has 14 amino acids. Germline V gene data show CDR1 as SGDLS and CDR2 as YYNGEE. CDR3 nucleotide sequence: TGTGCCAGCAGCGTAGATCTCGGCACAGATACGCAGTATTTT. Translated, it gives CASSVDLGTDTQYF. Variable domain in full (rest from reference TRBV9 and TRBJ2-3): DSGVTQTPKHLITATGQRVTLRCSPRSGDLSVYWYQQSLDQGLQFLIQYYNGEERAKGNILERFSAQQFPDLHSELNLSSLELGDSALYFCASSVDLGTDTQYFGPGTRLTVL.

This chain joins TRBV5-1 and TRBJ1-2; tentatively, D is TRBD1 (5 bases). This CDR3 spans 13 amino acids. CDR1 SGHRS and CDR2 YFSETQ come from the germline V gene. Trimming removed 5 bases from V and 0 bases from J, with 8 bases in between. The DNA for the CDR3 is TGCGCCAGCAGTGACAGTTCTAACTATGGCTACACCTTC. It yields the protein CASSDSSNYGYTF.

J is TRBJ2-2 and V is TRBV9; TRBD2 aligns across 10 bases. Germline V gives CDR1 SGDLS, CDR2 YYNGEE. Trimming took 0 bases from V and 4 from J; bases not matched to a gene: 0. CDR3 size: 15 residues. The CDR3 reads CASSVGTSGTGELFF. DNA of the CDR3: TGTGCCAGCAGCGTAGGGACTAGCGGCACCGGGGAGCTGTTTTTT.

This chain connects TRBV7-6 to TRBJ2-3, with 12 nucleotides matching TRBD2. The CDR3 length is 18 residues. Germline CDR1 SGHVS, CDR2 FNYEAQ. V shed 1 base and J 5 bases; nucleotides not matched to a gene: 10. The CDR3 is CASSLDRLLAGGQDTQYF. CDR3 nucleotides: TGTGCCAGCAGCTTAGACAGACTCCTAGCGGGAGGGCAAGATACGCAGTATTTT.